These T cell receptor beta chains were read from a single sample in a study of cytomegalovirus exposure and HLA in healthy donors. The method was immunoSEQ multiplex PCR; TCRdb's version includes in-frame clones alone and lacks a portion of them. The sample carries 150,000 or so clones, around 80% recorded once. Material: PBMCs. Receptors were obtained from a man under 40 in good health and CMV-seropositive. The CDR3 runs from the conserved cysteine through the conserved F or W. D genes are given only for firm matches. The size of a clone is reported for some rows only, either as once, few or many, or as a class for expanded clones.

j_gene | abundance | d_gene | v_gene | CDR3nt | CDR3aa
TRBJ1-3 | - | TRBD1 | TRBV28 | TGTGCCAGCACTTTAGGGGGCCTGCTCTCTGGAAACACCATATATTTT | CASTLGGLLSGNTIYF
TRBJ2-7 | - | TRBD1 | TRBV7-9 | TGTGCCAGCAGCCCGGGACAGACCTACGAGCAGTACTTC | CASSPGQTYEQYF
TRBJ1-5 | - | - | TRBV15 | TGTGCCACCAGCAGAGATGATAGTTTTACAGATAATCAGCCCCAGCATTTT | CATSRDDSFTDNQPQHF
TRBJ2-1 | - | - | TRBV28 | TGTGCCAGCAGTTTAAGTGTGGTAGACAATGAGCAGTTCTTC | CASSLSVVDNEQFF
TRBJ1-5 | - | - | TRBV18 | TGTGCCAGCTCACCAGGAGGGTCCTATCAGCCCCAGCATTTT | CASSPGGSYQPQHF
TRBJ2-3 | - | - | TRBV7-8 | TGTGCCAGCAGCTTAGGCGGGGGCCGGACAGATACGCAGTATTTT | CASSLGGGRTDTQYF
TRBJ1-1 | - | - | TRBV9 | TGTGCCAGCAGCGCGTTGAACACTGAAGCTTTCTTT | CASSALNTEAFF
TRBJ2-3 | few | - | TRBV19 | TGTGCCAGTAGTATCCCCCTCACAGATACGCAGTATTTT | CASSIPLTDTQYF
TRBJ2-2 | - | TRBD2 | TRBV19 | TGTGCCAGTAGTGAGCTTAGCGGGCCTAACGGGGAGCTGTTTTTT | CASSELSGPNGELFF
TRBJ1-4 | - | - | TRBV13 | TGTGCCAGCAGCCACCAGGGTGGAAAACTGTTTTTT | CASSHQGGKLFF
TRBJ1-4 | - | TRBD1 | TRBV16 | TGTGCCAGCAGCCAATCGCGGGGGACAGGTCGGGAAAAACTGTTTTTT | CASSQSRGTGREKLFF
TRBJ2-1 | - | TRBD2 | TRBV28 | TGTGCCAGCAGTCCACTAGCGGGAGGGCCCCACAATGAGCAGTTCTTC | CASSPLAGGPHNEQFF
TRBJ1-1 | - | - | TRBV16 | TGTGCCAGCAGCCAATCTCAGAACACTGAAGCTTTCTTT | CASSQSQNTEAFF
TRBJ1-4 | - | TRBD1 | TRBV19 | TGTGCCAGTAAGGCCGGGACAGACTCACCTAATGAAAAACTGTTTTTT | CASKAGTDSPNEKLFF
TRBJ2-7 | - | TRBD1 | TRBV5-4 | TGTGCCAGCAGCCCGGACAGGGACCCCTCCTACGAGCAGTACTTC | CASSPDRDPSYEQYF
TRBJ2-3 | - | - | TRBV6-5 | TGTGCCAGCAGTAAGCGGTTAGGGGATACGCAGTATTTT | CASSKRLGDTQYF
TRBJ1-5 | - | - | TRBV15 | TGTGCCACCAGCACACAGGGAGCCAATCAGCCCCAGCATTTT | CATSTQGANQPQHF
TRBJ2-3 | - | TRBD2 | TRBV5-1 | TGCGCCAGCGGGGGGATTAGCGGGAGCCCCACAGATACGCAGTATTTT | CASGGISGSPTDTQYF
TRBJ1-1 | - | TRBD1 | TRBV14 | TGTGCCAGCAGGACTCAGGGGGGAGGCACTGAAGCTTTCTTT | CASRTQGGGTEAFF
TRBJ2-1 | - | - | TRBV7-6 | TGTGCCAGCAGCACTACCAGGGGGGTTTTGAATGAGCAGTTCTTC | CASSTTRGVLNEQFF
TRBJ2-3 | once | TRBD2 | TRBV7-2 | TGTGCCAGCAGCTTAATGGTAGCGGGAACTACAGATACGCAGTATTTT | CASSLMVAGTTDTQYF
TRBJ1-2 | - | - | TRBV18 | TGTGCCAGCTCACTAATAAACTATGGCTACACCTTC | CASSLINYGYTF
TRBJ2-2 | - | TRBD2 | TRBV2 | TGTGCCAGCAGTGAGACGGGGGGGCCCCTGAACACCGGGGAGCTGTTTTTT | CASSETGGPLNTGELFF
TRBJ2-7 | - | - | TRBV2 | TGTGCCAGCAGTGAAGGCAACTTGCTCTCCTACGAGCAGTACTTC | CASSEGNLLSYEQYF
TRBJ1-2 | - | - | TRBV27 | TGTGCCAGCAATCCCGGGGGGGCAAGTGGCTACACCTTC | CASNPGGASGYTF
TRBJ2-7 | - | - | TRBV19 | TGTGCCAGTATGGATAGCAATCTCGGCGAGCAGTACTTC | CASMDSNLGEQYF
TRBJ2-1 | - | - | TRBV6-6 | TGTGCCAGCAGTTACTTAAATGAGCAGTTCTTC | CASSYLNEQFF
TRBJ1-2 | - | - | TRBV29-1 | TGCAGCGTTTACACAGGGCCGGGGCGGTTAGACTACACCTTC | CSVYTGPGRLDYTF
TRBJ1-6 | - | TRBD1 | TRBV11-2 | TGTGCCAGCAGCACGACCGGGACAGCGCAGTCACCCCTCCACTTT | CASSTTGTAQSPLHF
TRBJ2-1 | - | TRBD2 | TRBV5-1 | TGCGCCAGCAGCCAGGGACTAGCGGGGTTAGATGAGCAGTTCTTC | CASSQGLAGLDEQFF
TRBJ2-2 | - | TRBD1 | TRBV7-2 | TGTGCCAGCAGCTCTAGACAGGGGGCGAACACCGGGGAGCTGTTTTTT | CASSSRQGANTGELFF
TRBJ2-5 | once | - | TRBV15 | TGTGCCACCAGCAGAGATAGGGGGTCCCAGGAGACCCAGTACTTC | CATSRDRGSQETQYF
TRBJ2-3 | - | TRBD2 | TRBV6-5 | TGTGCCAGCAGTTACAGTCCTAGCGGGGATCCGGATACGCAGTATTTT | CASSYSPSGDPDTQYF